The 8 T cell receptor beta chains below all came from one sample that was sequenced in a study of blood T cell repertoires in COVID-19. Sequencing was performed with immunoSEQ multiplex PCR; in TCRdb, only in-frame clones are kept and a portion is missing. The table lists a few hundred thousand clones, approximately 86% of them singletons. Sequenced: peripheral blood. These TCRs come from a woman in her 70s with active or convalescent COVID-19.

A few counts support this clone. The chain couples TRBV7-8 to TRBJ1-4; D gene uncertain. Trimming pared 5 bases from V and 3 bases from J, leaving 13 bases between. The CDR3 loop spans 15 amino acids. Germline V gene lookup returns CDR1 SGHVS and CDR2 FQNEAQ. The CDR3 DNA is TGTGCCAGCAGCCGAGGCGGGCTCTCTAATGAAAAACTGTTTTTT. It yields the protein CASSRGGLSNEKLFF. Complete variable domain (other parts from reference TRBV7-8 and TRBJ1-4): GAGVSQSPRYKVAKRGQDVALRCDPISGHVSLFWYQQALGQGPEFLTYFQNEAQLDKSGLPSDRFFAERPEGSVSTLKIQRTQQEDSAVYLCASSRGGLSNEKLFFGSGTQLSVL.

The CDR3, as DNA: TGTGCCAGCAGCCTGGGACAGGACTTATACACCGGGGAGCTGTTTTTT. As protein: CASSLGQDLYTGELFF. J is TRBJ2-2 and V is TRBV7-8, with 8 bases matching TRBD1. This CDR3 spans 16 amino acids. Per the germline V gene, CDR1 is SGHVS and CDR2 is FQNEAQ. Trimming cost V 5 bases and J 3 bases; bases outside gene matches: 8.

The CDR3 protein is CASSLAGVGTNEQFF. For the CDR3, the DNA is TGTGCCAGCAGCTTGGCCGGAGTCGGCACCAATGAGCAGTTCTTC. This chain connects TRBV5-4 to TRBJ2-1; D is uncertain. The CDR3 is 15 amino acids. V was cut by 0 bases and J by 6 bases, with 13 bases left in between. CDR1 and CDR2 (germline): SGHNT, YYREEE (reference sequence).

The chain uses TRBV3-1 (or the pseudogene TRBV3-2) and TRBJ1-2; D not certain. CDR3 length equals 14 residues. With 0 bases removed from V and 8 bases from J, the gap between germline ends came to 13 bases. Germline assignment: CDR1 LGHDT and CDR2 YNNKEL (reference sequence). The DNA of the CDR3 is TGTGCCAGCAGCCAAGAGCTGGCGGGGAAAGGCTACACCTTC. Its translation: CASSQELAGKGYTF.

The rearrangement uses TRBV12-3 or TRBV12-4 and TRBJ1-2; 8 nucleotides agree with TRBD1. The J segment lost 6 bases and the V segment lost 6 bases, leaving 0 bases of the junction unmatched. The CDR3 length is 11 residues. CDR3 bases: TGTGCCAGCAGGGACAGGGATGGCTACACCTTC. Protein sequence: CASRDRDGYTF.

J is TRBJ1-3 and V is TRBV28; no clear D gene. Trimming took off 4 bases at V and 3 bases at J, with 10 bases between the two ends. This CDR3 is 14 amino acids long. Germline V lookup: CDR1 MDHEN, CDR2 SYDVKM. The CDR3: CASSSPPFGNTIYF. Written as DNA, the CDR3 is TGTGCCAGCAGTTCCCCCCCGTTTGGAAACACCATATATTTT.

The J gene is TRBJ2-6, the V gene TRBV19; no reliable D call. Per the germline V gene, CDR1 is LNHDA and CDR2 is SQIVND (reference sequence). V was trimmed by 5 bases and J by 0 bases, leaving 8 bases between them. The length of the CDR3 is 15 residues. CDR3 sequence reads: CASSPDTSGANVLTF. CDR3 nucleotide sequence: TGTGCCAGTAGTCCCGACACCTCTGGGGCCAACGTCCTGACTTTC.

This chain links TRBV5-1 with TRBJ2-7; TRBD2 aligns across 7 bases. The CDR3 totals 16 residues. Germline trimming cut 1 base from V and 3 bases from J; bases unmatched to any gene: 10. Germline CDR1 is SGHRS and CDR2 is YFSETQ. CDR3 sequence (DNA): TGCGCCAGCAGCTTGAGGTTTGCCCGGGAGGACTACGAGCAGTACTTC. It encodes CASSLRFAREDYEQYF.